This T cell receptor beta chain was identified during a study of cytomegalovirus exposure and HLA in healthy donors. General study results and limits: Rarity held for most TCR sequences, but there were some public TCRs that occurred in many donors.

On this clone itself: Antigen: not known. The germline gene is not matched at one end of the junction; a read error may be the cause.

The germline V gene encodes CDR1 SSHAT and CDR2 FNYEAQ (reference sequence). This CDR3 contains 21 residues. Only in-frame clones appear in the TCRdb table, and some are missing; sequencing was by immunoSEQ multiplex PCR. This sample has approximately 70,000 clones, with 94% found just once. These donors were members of the approximately 110-subject validation cohort, a group separate from the roughly 670-subject first cohort. Specimen: PBMCs. This sequence originates from a woman aged 18-30 years in good health and CMV-seronegative. The rearrangement links TRBV7-7 to TRBJ2-1, with 8 nucleotides matching TRBD2. CDR3 region: CASSRNTGGEGGVRQYNEQFF. CDR3 bases: TGTGCTAGCAGCAGAAATACGGGGGGGGAAGGAGGCGTACGACAGTACAATGAGCAGTTCTTC.